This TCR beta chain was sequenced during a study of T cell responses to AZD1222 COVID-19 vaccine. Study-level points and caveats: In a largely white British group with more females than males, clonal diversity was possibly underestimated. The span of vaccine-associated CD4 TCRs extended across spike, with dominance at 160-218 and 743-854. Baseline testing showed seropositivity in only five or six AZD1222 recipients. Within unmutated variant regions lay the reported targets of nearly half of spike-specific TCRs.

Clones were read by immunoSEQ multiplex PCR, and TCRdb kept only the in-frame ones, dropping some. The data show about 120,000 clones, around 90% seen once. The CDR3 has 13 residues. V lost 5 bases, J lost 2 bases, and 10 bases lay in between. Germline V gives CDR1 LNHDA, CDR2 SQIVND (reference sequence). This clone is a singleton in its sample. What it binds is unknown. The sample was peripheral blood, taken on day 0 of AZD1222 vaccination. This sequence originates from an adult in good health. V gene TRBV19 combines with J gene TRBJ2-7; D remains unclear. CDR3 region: CASSYYGTYEQYF. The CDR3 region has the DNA TGTGCCAGTAGTTACTACGGCACCTACGAGCAGTACTTC.